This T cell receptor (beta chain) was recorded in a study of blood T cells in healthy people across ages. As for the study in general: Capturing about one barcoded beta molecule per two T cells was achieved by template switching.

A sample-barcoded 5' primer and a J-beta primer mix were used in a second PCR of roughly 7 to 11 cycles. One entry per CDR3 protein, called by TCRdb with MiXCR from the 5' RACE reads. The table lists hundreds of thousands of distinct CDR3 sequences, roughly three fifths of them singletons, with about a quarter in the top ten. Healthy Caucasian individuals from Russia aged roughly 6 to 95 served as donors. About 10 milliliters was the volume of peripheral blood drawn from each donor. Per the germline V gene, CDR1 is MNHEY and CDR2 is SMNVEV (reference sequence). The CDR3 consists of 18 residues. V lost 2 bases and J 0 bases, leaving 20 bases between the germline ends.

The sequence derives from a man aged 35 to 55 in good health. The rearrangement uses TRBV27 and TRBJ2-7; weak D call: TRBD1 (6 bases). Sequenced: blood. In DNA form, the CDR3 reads TGTGCCAGCAGTTTACTCCAACCAACAGGGCTTGGCTCCTACGAGCAGTACTTC. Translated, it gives CASSLLQPTGLGSYEQYF.